The 24 T cell receptor beta chains given below trace back to one sample, sequenced in a study of regulatory T cells in long-lasting Graves disease. In building TCR beta libraries, iRepertoire HTBI primers were used together with Arm-PCR of CDR3 regions. MiXCR was run by TCRdb on the multiplex PCR reads, yielding one entry per CDR3 protein. The sample consists of over 500,000 distinct CDR3 sequences, under 20% of them appearing once. Time point given: newly diagnosed GD, antithyroid drugs for less than 3 months. PBMC RNA was the source of the TCR library. This same sample was also part of a study on T cells in Graves' hyperthyroidism and ophthalmopathy.

This specimen consisted of peripheral blood mononuclear cells (PBMCs), obtained at new diagnosis, from a patient treated with antithyroid drugs. These receptors were obtained from a woman aged 25 to 45 with Graves disease.

This clonotype was picked up a small number of times. One end of the junction is discordant with germline, which a read error may explain. The rearrangement joins TRBV7-2 to TRBJ2-1, with 9 positions matching TRBD1. Germline CDR1 reads SGHTA; CDR2 reads FQGNSA. The CDR3 spans 15 residues. CDR3 loop: CASGLQGASYNEQFF. CDR3 DNA sequence: TGTGCCAGCGGCTTACAGGGGGCTTCCTACAATGAGCAGTTCTTC.

At least ten counts were recorded for this clonotype. CDR3 DNA: TGTGCCAGCCATCGGAGGGGCCAAGAGACCCAGTACTTC. Translating gives CASHRRGQETQYF. This chain links TRBV12-3 or TRBV12-4 with TRBJ2-5; a possible D gene is TRBD2 (6 bases). This CDR3 has 13 amino acids. Trimming cost V 8 bases and J 1 base, with 11 bases left between them.

CDR3 sequence: CASSPLGTGTYNEQFF. CDR3 nucleotide sequence: TGTGCCAGCAGCCCACTGGGGACAGGTACTTACAATGAGCAGTTCTTC. V usage is TRBV4-2 and J usage is TRBJ2-1, with 8 nucleotides matching TRBD1. The ends lost 4 bases at V and 4 bases at J; junction bases unmatched: 9. Germline V lookup: CDR1 LGHNA, CDR2 YNFKEQ. The CDR3 sequence is 16 residues long.

This clonotype appeared many times. The rearrangement joins TRBV12-3 or TRBV12-4 to TRBJ1-6; the D gene is possibly TRBD1 (6 bases). The ends were cut back, 6 bases at V and 12 bases at J, with 15 bases in the middle. The CDR3 extends over 13 amino acids. The CDR3 DNA follows: TGTGCCAGCAGCCAAAGTACAGGGAGACCCCTCCACTTT. This gives the protein CASSQSTGRPLHF.

This clonotype was counted at least ten times. This sequence joins TRBV5-1 and TRBJ2-2; D is unclear. Germline values: CDR1 SGHRS, CDR2 YFSETQ. There are 12 residues in the CDR3. V lost 7 bases to trimming and J lost 6 bases, with 10 bases between them. The CDR3 DNA reads TGCGCCAGCCGGACGTCAGCCGGGGAGCTGTTTTTT. Residues: CASRTSAGELFF.

In this sample, this clonotype turned up many times. This chain uses TRBV15 with TRBJ1-1; D may be TRBD1 (6 bases). With 4 bases removed from V and 12 bases from J, the gap between germline ends came to 15 bases. Germline V gives CDR1 LNHNV, CDR2 YYDKDF (reference sequence). The CDR3 contains 12 residues. Here the CDR3 reads CATSTTGNSPFF. CDR3 DNA: TGTGCCACCAGCACAACAGGGAACAGCCCTTTCTTT. The entire variable domain, with the rest obtained from reference TRBV15 and TRBJ1-1, is as follows: DAMVIQNPRYQVTQFGKPVTLSCSQTLNHNVMYWYQQKSSQAPKLLFHYYDKDFNNEADTPDNFQSRRPNTSFCFLDIRSPGLGDTAMYLCATSTTGNSPFFGQGTRLTVV.

This clonotype was seen a few times. The junction departs from the called germline gene at one end, perhaps through a read error. The chain uses TRBV20-1 and TRBJ1-6, with 8 bases aligning to TRBD1. Germline CDR1 reads DFQATT; CDR2 reads SNEGSKA (reference sequence). The CDR3 is 15 residues long. The CDR3 DNA sequence: TGCAGTGCTACAACCGGACAGGGCGATATCTCACTCCTCCACTTT. This sequence encodes CSATTGQGDISLLHF.

A single count supports this clonotype. The CDR3 region is CASSQAAGAGNTIYF. Written as DNA, the CDR3 is TGTGCCAGCAGCCAAGCTGCAGGGGCCGGAAACACCATATATTTT. V is TRBV3-1 and J is TRBJ1-3; possible D gene TRBD1, 6 bases. In germline, CDR1 is LGHDT, CDR2 YNNKEL (reference sequence). V was pared by 1 base and J by 4 bases, with 11 bases between. The CDR3 spans 15 residues.

In its sample, this clonotype was seen many times. The chain combines TRBV28 with TRBJ1-2; D call uncertain. Trimming left V 11 bases short and J 13 bases short, with 11 bases between. The CDR3 has 8 residues. CDR1 and CDR2 from the germline V gene are MDHEN and SYDVKM. CDR3 amino acids: CAHVNGTF. The CDR3 DNA follows: TGTGCCCATGTAAATGGCACCTTC.

This clonotype was observed once. The V and J genes are TRBV6-5 and TRBJ2-7; a weak D match, TRBD2 (6 bases). CDR1 is MNHEY, CDR2 SVGAGI, per germline. The CDR3 totals 14 residues. V lost 4 bases, J lost 7 bases, and 17 bases lay in between. The CDR3, as DNA: TGTGCCAGCAGTTCCACCGGAGGGGCTGGAGAGCAGTACTTC. Protein: CASSSTGGAGEQYF.

There are many counts of this clonotype. The chain uses TRBV15 and TRBJ2-3; 9 bases are shared with TRBD1. The J segment lost 2 bases and the V segment lost 1 base, leaving 1 base of the junction unmatched. The germline V gene has CDR1 LNHNV and CDR2 YYDKDF (reference sequence). The CDR3 covers 15 residues. The DNA of the CDR3 is TGTGCCACCAGCAGAGGGGACAGGGCCACAGATACGCAGTATTTT. It yields the protein CATSRGDRATDTQYF.

This clonotype was counted at least ten times. The V call is TRBV20-1, the J call TRBJ2-5, with D possibly being TRBD2 (6 bases). The germline gives CDR1 DFQATT, CDR2 SNEGSKA (reference sequence). CDR3 length equals 15 residues. V gave up 0 bases and J gave up 5 bases, with 16 bases separating them. The CDR3 nucleotides read TGCAGTGCTAGAGATTTAGGCAGGGCGGGGGAGACCCAGTACTTC. Translated: CSARDLGRAGETQYF.

This clonotype came up many times. The V call is TRBV28, the J call TRBJ2-7, with D possibly TRBD2 on 6 matching bases. The CDR3 consists of 16 residues. The V end was cut by 6 bases, the J end by 3 bases, with 21 bases between. Per the germline V gene, CDR1 is MDHEN and CDR2 is SYDVKM. The CDR3 nucleotides are TGTGCCAGCAGCCGACCGCTGGCGGGGTTCAACTACGAGCAGTACTTC. Protein product: CASSRPLAGFNYEQYF.

A remark on this clonotype: Being one base from a much bigger clone, this may be a read error. The rearrangement uses TRBV28 and TRBJ2-1, with TRBD2 as a possible D gene (5 bases). The CDR3 contains 13 residues. Germline V gives CDR1 MDHEN, CDR2 SYDVKM. The CDR3 here is CASSTRRSDEQLF. DNA for the CDR3: TGTGCCAGCAGTACTCGGAGGAGCGATGAGCAGCTCTTC.

This clonotype was observed at least ten times. The genes are TRBV28 and TRBJ2-4; D is unclear. V was cut by 10 bases and J by 0 bases, with 7 bases left in between. The CDR3 is 12 amino acids. Germline V gene data show CDR1 as MDHEN and CDR2 as SYDVKM. This CDR3 is CATELAKNIQYF. Written as DNA, the CDR3 is TGTGCCACCGAACTAGCCAAAAACATTCAGTACTTC. Drawing the rest from reference TRBV28 and TRBJ2-4, the complete variable domain is DVKVTQSSRYLVKRTGEKVFLECVQDMDHENMFWYRQDPGLGLRLIYFSYDVKMKEKGDIPEGYSVSREKKERFSLILESASTNQTSMYLCATELAKNIQYFGAGTRLSVL.

This clonotype was seen a handful of times. The rearrangement uses TRBV7-6 and TRBJ1-2; 9 positions agree with TRBD1. Germline V gene lookup returns CDR1 SGHVS and CDR2 FNYEAQ. After removal of 0 bases from V and 8 bases from J, the junction contained 10 bases not matched to a gene. The CDR3 length is 16 residues. CDR3 sequence reads: CASSLASRGQGTGYTF. The DNA for the CDR3 is TGTGCCAGCAGCTTAGCAAGTCGGGGACAGGGTACAGGCTACACCTTC.

This clonotype has only a few counts. The V gene is TRBV10-3, the J gene TRBJ1-3; D not certain. The CDR3 covers 14 residues. Looked up from germline, CDR1 is ENHRY and CDR2 is SYGVKD. Trimming removed 0 bases from V and 2 bases from J, with 5 bases in between. This chain's CDR3 is CAISESAPGNTIYF. CDR3 nucleotides: TGTGCCATCAGTGAGTCCGCCCCTGGAAACACCATATATTTT.

A few counts support this clonotype. A much larger clone is a single base away; this may be a read error. CDR3 sequence reads: CASNEGYRTTNQPQHF. The CDR3 nucleotides are TGTGCCAGCAATGAAGGTTATCGGACAACTAATCAGCCCCAGCATTTT. The gene calls are TRBV6-2 or TRBV6-3 and TRBJ1-5; tentatively, D is TRBD1 (5 bases). The CDR3 runs 16 residues. Between the trimmed V and J ends, which lost 7 bases and 4 bases, there was a span of 20 bases. Germline V CDR1 and CDR2: MNHEY, SVGEGT.

This clonotype has a handful of counts. V usage is TRBV12-3 or TRBV12-4 and J usage is TRBJ2-5, with 7 bases lining up with TRBD2. The CDR3 has 14 residues. V lost 5 bases, J lost 10 bases, and 13 bases stayed unmatched. The DNA for the CDR3 is TGTGCCAGCAGTCCTGGGGGAGGGCGGAAGATCCAGTACTTC. Translation: CASSPGGGRKIQYF.

This clonotype was seen a few times. The chain is built from TRBV30 and TRBJ2-5; D possibly corresponds to TRBD1 (6 bases). V was clipped by 5 bases and J by 1 base, with 8 bases between them. This CDR3 region has 12 residues. Germline assignment: CDR1 GTSNPN and CDR2 SVGIG (reference sequence). The CDR3 region is CAWETGQETQYF. In DNA, the CDR3 is TGTGCCTGGGAGACAGGCCAAGAGACCCAGTACTTC.

The chain is built from TRBV9 and TRBJ2-1; 9 bases agree with TRBD2. Trimming cost V 0 bases and J 9 bases; bases outside gene matches: 13. CDR3 size: 17 residues. Germline values: CDR1 SGDLS, CDR2 YYNGEE. CDR3 bases: TGTGCCAGCAGCGTAGACGCCGGCGGGAGGGTCCAAGCTGAGCAGTTCTTC. Translated, it gives CASSVDAGGRVQAEQFF.

This clonotype was picked up a small number of times. The V call is TRBV19, the J call TRBJ2-1, with D perhaps matching TRBD2 (6 bases). This CDR3 spans 15 amino acids. Trimming stripped 1 base from V and 8 bases from J, with 15 bases between. The germline V gene has CDR1 LNHDA and CDR2 SQIVND (reference sequence). The CDR3 here is CASSIGRGRRDEQFF. In nucleotides, the CDR3 is TGTGCCAGTAGTATAGGCCGGGGGAGGAGGGATGAGCAGTTCTTC.

In its sample, this clonotype was seen many times. The chain has TRBV2 and TRBJ2-1; 7 nucleotides agree with TRBD1. Trimming at V came to 9 bases and at J to 3 bases, leaving 11 bases not matched to a gene. This CDR3 is 15 amino acids long. CDR1 and CDR2 from the germline V gene are SNHLY and FYNNEI. The CDR3 coding sequence is TGTGCCAGTAAACGACAGGGTATAGACTACAATGAGCAGTTCTTC. Protein product: CASKRQGIDYNEQFF.

Many counts were recorded for this clonotype. CDR3 sequence: CASSMPGHTGELFF. The CDR3 nucleotides read TGTGCCAGCAGCATGCCGGGGCACACCGGGGAGCTGTTTTTT. This sequence joins TRBV6-1 and TRBJ2-2; D tentatively reads TRBD1 or TRBD2 (5 bases each). Germline CDR1 reads MNHNS; CDR2 reads SASEGT. The CDR3 extends over 14 amino acids. Trimming stripped 6 bases from V and 3 bases from J, with 11 bases between.